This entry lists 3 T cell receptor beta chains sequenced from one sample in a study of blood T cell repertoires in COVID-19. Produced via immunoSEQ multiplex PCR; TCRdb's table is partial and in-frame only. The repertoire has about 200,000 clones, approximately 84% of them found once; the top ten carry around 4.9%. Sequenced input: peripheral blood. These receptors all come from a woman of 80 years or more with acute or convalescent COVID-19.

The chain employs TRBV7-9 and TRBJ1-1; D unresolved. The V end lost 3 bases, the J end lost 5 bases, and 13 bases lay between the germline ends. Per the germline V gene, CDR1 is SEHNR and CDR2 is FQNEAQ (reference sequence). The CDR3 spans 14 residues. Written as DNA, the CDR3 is TGTGCCAGCAGCTTTGGGCCCGTCGGAACTGAAGCTTTCTTT. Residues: CASSFGPVGTEAFF.

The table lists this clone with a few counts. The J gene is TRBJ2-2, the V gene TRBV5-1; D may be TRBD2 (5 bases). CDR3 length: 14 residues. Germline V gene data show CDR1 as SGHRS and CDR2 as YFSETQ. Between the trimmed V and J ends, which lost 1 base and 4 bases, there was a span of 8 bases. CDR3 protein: CASSLRAVTGELFF. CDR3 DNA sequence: TGCGCCAGCAGCTTGAGAGCGGTCACCGGGGAGCTGTTTTTT. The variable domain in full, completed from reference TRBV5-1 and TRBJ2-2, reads KAGVTQTPRYLIKTRGQQVTLSCSPISGHRSVSWYQQTPGQGLQFLFEYFSETQRNKGNFPGRFSGRQFSNSRSEMNVSTLELGDSALYLCASSLRAVTGELFFGEGSRLTVL.

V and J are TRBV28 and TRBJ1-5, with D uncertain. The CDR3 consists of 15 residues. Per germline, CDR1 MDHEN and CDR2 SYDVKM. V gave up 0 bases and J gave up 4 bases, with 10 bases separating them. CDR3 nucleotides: TGTGCCAGCAGTTTATGGGCAGGTCCTAATCAGCCCCAGCATTTT. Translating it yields CASSLWAGPNQPQHF. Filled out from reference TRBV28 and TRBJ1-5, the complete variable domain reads DVKVTQSSRYLVKRTGEKVFLECVQDMDHENMFWYRQDPGLGLRLIYFSYDVKMKEKGDIPEGYSVSREKKERFSLILESASTNQTSMYLCASSLWAGPNQPQHFGDGTRLSIL.